This note documents a single TCR beta chain sequence. The data derive from a study of T-cell memory formation after mild COVID-19. The CDR3 runs 17 residues. Trimming took 7 bases from V and 5 from J, leaving 22 bases between them. Germline V lookup: CDR1 KGHDR, CDR2 SFDVKD. TCRdb itself ran the 5' RACE reads through MiXCR, one entry per CDR3 protein. The top ten clones hold 10% to 15% of a sample with 350,000 to 500,000 distinct CDR3 sequences, about a quarter of them seen once. Sequenced material: PBMCs or a T cell subset sorted from them (not recorded which). The rearrangement uses TRBV24-1 and TRBJ2-2; maybe TRBD2 (6 bases). The sequence derives from an adult woman who had mild COVID-19 (a few samples of this study predate the infection). Cell type and time point are not known. Here the CDR3 reads CATSAPPPGVETGELFF. The CDR3 bases are TGTGCCACCAGCGCCCCCCCACCGGGAGTCGAGACCGGGGAGCTGTTTTTT.